Each of the 15 T cell receptor beta chains below was sequenced from the same sample in a study of beta chain features in type 1 diabetes. Findings and caveats of the study: Type 1 diabetes patients had TCRB CDR3s that were shorter (moderately but significantly so) in all four CD4+ subsets.

Their target antigens are unknown. Sequenced material consisted of expressed TCRB transcripts (all of the isolated RNA was reverse transcribed). Clones were read by immunoSEQ multiplex PCR, and TCRdb kept only the in-frame ones, dropping some. The repertoire holds around 650,000 clones, with roughly 12% as singletons. Sequencing was carried out using naive CD4+ T cells from blood. Receptors were obtained from a man between 25 and 39 years old with type 1 diabetes.

This chain uses TRBV5-1 with TRBJ2-7; a weak D match, TRBD1 (5 bases). CDR3 length equals 12 residues. Deletions cut 0 bases from V and 6 bases from J, with 7 bases between. In germline, CDR1 is SGHRS, CDR2 YFSETQ. The CDR3 reads CASSLDQGEQYF. CDR3 coding DNA: TGCGCCAGCAGCTTGGATCAGGGCGAGCAGTACTTC.

This clone was observed a handful of times. The J gene is TRBJ2-5, the V gene TRBV7-3, with D uncertain. Trimming removed 6 bases at V and 5 bases at J, with 16 bases between. Looked up from germline, CDR1 is SGHTA and CDR2 is FQGTGA. The CDR3 totals 14 residues. The CDR3 here is CASSYVADPETQYF. Written as DNA, the CDR3 is TGTGCCAGCAGTTACGTGGCAGACCCGGAGACCCAGTACTTC.

V gene TRBV2 combines with J gene TRBJ2-3, with unresolved D. Trimming shortened V by 7 bases and J by 5 bases, and 13 bases separated the two germline ends. CDR3 length: 13 amino acids. CDR1 is SNHLY and CDR2 is FYNNEI in the germline V gene. CDR3 sequence reads: CASTARLRDTQYF. The CDR3 nucleotides read TGTGCCAGCACCGCTCGGCTTAGAGATACGCAGTATTTT. Using reference TRBV2 and TRBJ2-3 for the parts outside the CDR3, the full variable domain is EPEVTQTPSHQVTQMGQEVILRCVPISNHLYFYWYRQILGQKVEFLVSFYNNEISEKSEIFDDQFSVERPDGSNFTLKIRSTKLEDSAMYFCASTARLRDTQYFGPGTRLTVL.

Remarks on this clone: Relative to the germline gene, one junction end is altered; a read error may explain this. The genes are TRBV7-9 and TRBJ2-4, with D perhaps matching TRBD2 (6 bases). Germline CDR1 and CDR2: SEHNR and FQNEAQ (reference sequence). CDR3 size: 13 residues. The CDR3: CASSNEGAAGQFF. CDR3 nucleotide sequence: TGTGCCAGCAGCAACGAAGGCGCAGCGGGCCAATTTTTC.

The rearrangement uses TRBV9 and TRBJ1-2; TRBD1 matches at 8 bases. This CDR3 spans 15 amino acids. V lost 1 base, J lost 3 bases, and 5 bases stayed unmatched. Germline CDR1 is SGDLS and CDR2 is YYNGEE. CDR3 DNA: TGTGCCAGCAGCGTAATCCCAGGGGGCGACTATGGCTACACCTTC. Its translation: CASSVIPGGDYGYTF.

V gene TRBV5-1 combines with J gene TRBJ2-1; a weak D match, TRBD1 (6 bases). There are 15 residues in the CDR3. Germline loops: CDR1 SGHRS, CDR2 YFSETQ. V lost 7 bases to trimming and J lost 0 bases, with 14 bases between them. The CDR3 region is CASYSGADSYNEQFF. CDR3 sequence (DNA): TGCGCCAGCTACTCAGGGGCGGACTCCTACAATGAGCAGTTCTTC.

The V call is TRBV6-6, the J call TRBJ2-2; 7 bases fit TRBD1. The germline V gene encodes CDR1 MNHNY and CDR2 SVGAGI (reference sequence). The CDR3 is made up of 15 amino acids. V was clipped by 7 bases and J by 4 bases; unmatched bases: 9. The CDR3 nucleotides read TGTGCCAGCAACCCGACAGGGCCGGTCACCGGGGAGCTGTTTTTT. Translation gives CASNPTGPVTGELFF.

The chain couples TRBV25-1 to TRBJ2-5; D gene uncertain. Trimming took off 1 base at V and 5 bases at J, with 14 bases between the two ends. This CDR3 contains 15 residues. Germline CDR1 MGHDK, CDR2 SYGVNS. The CDR3 sequence: CASSESWGDRETQYF. CDR3 in DNA: TGTGCCAGCAGTGAATCATGGGGTGATAGGGAGACCCAGTACTTC.

The rearrangement links TRBV27 to TRBJ1-5; D gene ambiguous. Germline CDR1 is MNHEY and CDR2 is SMNVEV (reference sequence). This CDR3 contains 15 residues. V was shortened by 6 bases and J by 3 bases, with 15 bases between the two germline ends. Here the CDR3 DNA reads TGTGCCAGCAGCCCCCGGCGGGGAAACAATCAGCCCCAGCATTTT. Its translation: CASSPRRGNNQPQHF.

This clone was detected a few times. J is TRBJ2-7 and V is TRBV7-2, with TRBD1 matching over 7 bases. The CDR3 extends over 15 amino acids. With 3 bases clipped from V and 2 bases from J, the junction kept 7 bases outside the gene matches. Germline V lookup: CDR1 SGHTA, CDR2 FQGNSA. The CDR3 spells CASSFEDRATYEQYF. CDR3 nucleotide sequence: TGTGCCAGCAGCTTCGAAGACAGGGCAACCTACGAGCAGTACTTC.

This clone turned up a few times. The chain employs TRBV5-6 and TRBJ1-6; weak D call: TRBD1 (5 bases). The CDR3 is 14 amino acids. V lost 2 bases, J lost 4 bases, and 7 bases lay in between. Germline V lookup: CDR1 SGHDT, CDR2 YYEEEE. Here the CDR3 DNA reads TGTGCCAGCAGCTTTGACAGATATAATTCACCCCTCCACTTT. It encodes CASSFDRYNSPLHF.

This clone was picked up a small number of times. This chain joins TRBV2 and TRBJ1-2; D ambiguous. Between the trimmed V and J ends, which lost 2 bases and 4 bases, there was a span of 14 bases. Germline V CDR1 and CDR2: SNHLY, FYNNEI. The CDR3 extends over 15 amino acids. Here the CDR3 DNA reads TGTGCCAGCAGTGAAAGCCCCCAGCAGATCTATGGCTACACCTTC. Protein sequence: CASSESPQQIYGYTF. The complete variable domain, with remaining parts taken from reference TRBV2 and TRBJ1-2, reads EPEVTQTPSHQVTQMGQEVILRCVPISNHLYFYWYRQILGQKVEFLVSFYNNEISEKSEIFDDQFSVERPDGSNFTLKIRSTKLEDSAMYFCASSESPQQIYGYTFGSGTRLTVV.

This clone has a handful of counts. The V and J genes are TRBV18 and TRBJ2-7; 9 positions match TRBD1. Germline V lookup: CDR1 KGHSH, CDR2 LQKENI. The CDR3 is 14 residues long. V trimming: 0 bases; J trimming: 9 bases; junction bases outside the gene matches: 6. The DNA of the CDR3 is TGTGCCAGCTCACCACCCGGGACAGGGAAAGGGCAGTACTTC. This codes for CASSPPGTGKGQYF.

This clone was seen more than once but under ten times. The rearrangement uses TRBV6-1 and TRBJ2-7; D may be TRBD2 (6 bases). V lost 4 bases and J lost 6, with 19 bases in between. CDR3 length equals 15 residues. Germline V CDR1 and CDR2: MNHNS, SASEGT. For the CDR3, the DNA is TGTGCCAGCAGTGGAGGGACTCCCGGCCAATCCGAGCAGTACTTC. Translated, it gives CASSGGTPGQSEQYF.

This clone was seen a handful of times. The chain joins TRBV19 to TRBJ2-7; no clear D. CDR1 is LNHDA, CDR2 SQIVND, per germline (reference sequence). V gave up 5 bases and J gave up 2 bases, with 10 bases separating them. The CDR3 has 13 amino acids. The CDR3 reads CASSAVGTYEQYF. The CDR3 DNA reads as TGTGCCAGTAGTGCGGTCGGCACCTACGAGCAGTACTTC.